The 7 T cell receptor beta chains listed next were all sequenced from one sample in a study of CD8 T cells in Susac syndrome. RNA totalling roughly 0.45 to 1 ug underwent reverse transcription with random hexamers. TCRdb reanalysed the immunoSEQ multiplex PCR reads using MiXCR and keeps one entry per CDR3 protein. The data show about 89,000 distinct CDR3 sequences, just under 95% seen once. Sequenced material: CD8+ T cells from PBMCs. The source of these receptors is a human donor in good health.

V is TRBV3-1 and J is TRBJ2-7; D call uncertain. CDR1 is LGHDT and CDR2 is YNNKEL in the germline V gene (reference sequence). The CDR3 length is 14 residues. Trimming pared 0 bases from V and 3 bases from J, leaving 9 bases between. CDR3 sequence reads: CASSQDSRIYEQYF. In DNA, the CDR3 is TGTGCCAGCAGCCAAGATAGCAGAATCTACGAGCAGTACTTC.

The chain uses TRBV29-1 and TRBJ1-2, with D possibly being TRBD1 (5 bases). This CDR3 region has 15 residues. Germline V gene data show CDR1 as SQVTM and CDR2 as ANQGSEA. The V end was cut by 5 bases, the J end by 1 base, with 17 bases between. CDR3 protein: CSVYYPDSLNYGYTF. The CDR3 DNA reads TGCAGCGTTTACTATCCCGACAGTCTTAACTATGGCTACACCTTC.

This chain links TRBV29-1 with TRBJ1-2; no clear D gene. The CDR3 contains 14 residues. Germline CDR1 and CDR2: SQVTM and ANQGSEA. Trimming removed 0 bases from V and 3 bases from J, with 11 bases in between. The CDR3 DNA follows: TGCAGCGTTGAAGACACGGATTTTTACTATGGCTACACCTTC. It is translated as CSVEDTDFYYGYTF. The variable domain in full, completed from reference TRBV29-1 and TRBJ1-2, reads SAVISQKPSRDICQRGTSLTIQCQVDSQVTMMFWYRQQPGQSLTLIATANQGSEATYESGFVIDKFPISRPNLTFSTLTVSNMSPEDSSIYLCSVEDTDFYYGYTFGSGTRLTVV.

The CDR3 DNA follows: TGTGCCTGGACCAGGAACCCCTACGAGCAGTACTTC. It codes for CAWTRNPYEQYF. This rearrangement joins TRBV30 to TRBJ2-7; D gene unclear. Trimming took off 4 bases at V and 2 bases at J, with 9 bases between the two ends. This CDR3 is 12 amino acids long. Germline values: CDR1 GTSNPN, CDR2 SVGIG (reference sequence).

The chain couples TRBV19 to TRBJ1-5, with TRBD1 as a possible D gene (6 bases). Trimming removed 5 bases from V and 9 bases from J, with 23 bases in between. CDR1 and CDR2 (germline): LNHDA, SQIVND (reference sequence). The CDR3 runs 16 residues. CDR3 coding DNA: TGTGCCAGTAGTCCAACCGTTAGGACAGTTGTCCGGCCCCAGCATTTT. It encodes CASSPTVRTVVRPQHF.

This rearrangement joins TRBV29-1 to TRBJ1-2, with D hard to call. Germline V gives CDR1 SQVTM, CDR2 ANQGSEA. V dropped 3 bases and J dropped 4 bases, with 15 bases sitting between them. This CDR3 is 14 amino acids long. CDR3 nucleotide sequence: TGCAGCGTTGATGGTGCCATATCAAGCTATGGCTACACCTTC. Protein: CSVDGAISSYGYTF.

This chain joins TRBV9 and TRBJ1-2; D unclear. The length of the CDR3 is 13 residues. Germline CDR1 SGDLS, CDR2 YYNGEE. Trimming left V 0 bases short and J 1 base short, with 4 bases between. The DNA for the CDR3 is TGTGCCAGCAGCGTAGCCAGTAACTATGGCTACACCTTC. Translating gives CASSVASNYGYTF.